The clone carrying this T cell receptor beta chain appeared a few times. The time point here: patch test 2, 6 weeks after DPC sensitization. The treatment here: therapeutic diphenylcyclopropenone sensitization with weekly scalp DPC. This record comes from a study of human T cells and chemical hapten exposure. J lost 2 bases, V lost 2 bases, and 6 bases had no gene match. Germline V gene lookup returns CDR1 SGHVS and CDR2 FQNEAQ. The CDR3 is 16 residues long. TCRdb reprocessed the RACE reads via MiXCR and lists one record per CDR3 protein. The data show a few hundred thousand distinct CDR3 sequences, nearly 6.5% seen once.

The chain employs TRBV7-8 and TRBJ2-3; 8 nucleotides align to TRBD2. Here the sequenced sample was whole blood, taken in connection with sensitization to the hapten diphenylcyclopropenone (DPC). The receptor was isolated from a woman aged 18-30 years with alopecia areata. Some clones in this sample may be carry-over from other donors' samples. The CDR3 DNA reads TGTGCCAGCAGCTTAAGGGGAGCGGGGGTCACAGATACGCAGTATTTT. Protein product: CASSLRGAGVTDTQYF.